These 4 T cell receptor beta chains came from one sample sequenced in a study of cytomegalovirus exposure and HLA in healthy donors. 60 Vbeta and 13 Jbeta primers were used in PCR. The method was immunoSEQ multiplex PCR; TCRdb's version includes in-frame clones alone and lacks a portion of them. The sample has approximately 300,000 clones, 70% to 90% seen once. Sequenced: PBMCs. The source of these receptors is a woman in her forties in good health and CMV-seropositive.

The gene calls are TRBV20-1 and TRBJ2-5; D is unclear. Germline CDR1 reads DFQATT; CDR2 reads SNEGSKA (reference sequence). Trimming removed 0 bases from V and 7 bases from J, with 6 bases in between. This CDR3 region has 11 residues. CDR3 sequence (DNA): TGCAGTGCTAGAGAGGTGGCGACCCAGTACTTC. Protein: CSAREVATQYF.

The V gene is TRBV18, the J gene TRBJ2-3; 10 bases fit TRBD2. J lost 4 bases, V lost 8 bases, and 9 bases had no gene match. The germline gives CDR1 KGHSH, CDR2 LQKENI. The CDR3 extends over 15 amino acids. CDR3 loop: CASRPGLATADTQYF. The CDR3 bases are TGTGCCAGCCGGCCGGGACTAGCGACCGCAGATACGCAGTATTTT.

This sequence joins TRBV7-8 and TRBJ2-7; 7 positions agree with TRBD2. There are 14 residues in the CDR3. Germline CDR1 SGHVS, CDR2 FQNEAQ. V lost 3 bases to trimming and J lost 6 bases; unmatched junction nucleotides: 8. As DNA, the CDR3 is TGTGCCAGCAGCTTGTGGGAGGGCTTGGCCGAGCAGTACTTC. This sequence encodes CASSLWEGLAEQYF.

This clone was detected only a few times. The chain couples TRBV18 to TRBJ1-2; D perhaps matches TRBD1 (6 bases). The CDR3 covers 17 residues. Per the germline V gene, CDR1 is KGHSH and CDR2 is LQKENI. V was cut by 3 bases and J by 0 bases, with 17 bases left in between. The chain's CDR3 is CASSPYTAGGANYGYTF. CDR3 sequence (DNA): TGTGCCAGCTCACCCTACACGGCGGGGGGCGCTAACTATGGCTACACCTTC.